The 27 T cell receptor beta chains listed next were all sequenced from one sample in a study of response to subunit inactivated influenza vaccine. One entry per CDR3 protein results from TCRdb running MiXCR on the RT-PCR reads. The sample contains more than 600,000 distinct CDR3 sequences, about 18% of which appear only once. The source was PBMCs from blood, collected 4 to 6 days after vaccination. The receptors shown here come from a man over 45 who received an inactivated influenza vaccine.

This clonotype was recorded only once. The rearrangement joins TRBV20-1 to TRBJ2-2; 16 nucleotides align to TRBD2. Germline CDR1 and CDR2: DFQATT and SNEGSKA (reference sequence). J gave up 7 bases and V 6 bases, and 14 bases lay outside the gene matches. CDR3 length equals 18 residues. CDR3 sequence (DNA): TGCAGTGCCCCGGCACCGGGACTAGCGGGGGGGCTGAACGGGGAGCTGTTTTTT. Protein: CSAPAPGLAGGLNGELFF.

This clonotype was seen only a few times. V is TRBV6-2 or TRBV6-3 and J is TRBJ1-1, with TRBD1 as a possible D gene (5 bases). The length of the CDR3 is 13 residues. Germline CDR1 reads MNHEY; CDR2 reads SVGEGT. The ends were cut back, 0 bases at V and 6 bases at J, with 8 bases in the middle. This chain's CDR3 is CASSYSDSPEAFF. CDR3 in DNA: TGTGCCAGCAGTTACTCAGACAGTCCTGAAGCTTTCTTT.

As to this clonotype: A much more abundant neighbour one base away suggests this may be a read error. The gene calls are TRBV10-3 and TRBJ1-1; D remains ambiguous. This CDR3 has 13 residues. Germline CDR1 reads ENHRY; CDR2 reads SYGVKD. Trimming cost V 0 bases and J 11 bases, with 13 bases left between them. CDR3 in amino acids: CAISESVACGAFF. The CDR3 nucleotides are TGTGCCATCAGTGAGTCTGTGGCATGTGGTGCTTTCTTT.

This clonotype was detected once. The rearrangement uses TRBV4-2 and TRBJ2-5; D not resolved. CDR1 and CDR2 (germline): LGHNA, YNFKEQ. The V end was cut by 4 bases, the J end by 5 bases, with 17 bases between. The CDR3 contains 15 residues. CDR3 protein: CASSPTMTGWETQYF. CDR3 nucleotide sequence: TGTGCCAGCAGCCCAACGATGACTGGCTGGGAGACCCAGTACTTC.

As concerns this clonotype: At one end, the junction sequence differs from germline, possibly due to a read error. V and J are TRBV7-9 and TRBJ2-7; D ambiguous. CDR1 and CDR2 from the germline V gene are SEHNR and FQNEAQ (reference sequence). This CDR3 has 14 residues. Here the CDR3 reads CASSLDSGSFEQYF. CDR3 in DNA: TGTGCCAGCAGCTTAGACTCCGGTTCCTTCGAGCAGTACTTC.

This clonotype turned up a few times. This clone may be a read error of a much larger clone one base away. The J gene is TRBJ2-5, the V gene TRBV10-3; maybe TRBD1 (6 bases). The V end lost 10 bases, the J end lost 1 base, and 10 bases lay between the germline ends. Per the germline V gene, CDR1 is ENHRY and CDR2 is SYGVKD. The CDR3 is 12 residues long. Written as DNA, the CDR3 is TGTGCCACCGGCAGGGGCCAAGAGACCCAGTACTTC. Translating it yields CATGRGQETQYF.

V gene TRBV29-1 combines with J gene TRBJ1-1; D remains ambiguous. CDR1 is SQVTM and CDR2 is ANQGSEA in the germline V gene. V was cut by 5 bases and J by 4 bases, with 11 bases left in between. CDR3 length: 12 amino acids. CDR3 nucleotide sequence: TGCAGCGTTCTAATGAGGAGCACTGAAGCTTTCTTT. Residues: CSVLMRSTEAFF.

This chain's CDR3 is CSASRAGAYNEQFF. CDR3 DNA: TGCAGTGCTAGCCGGGCGGGGGCCTACAATGAGCAGTTCTTC. The rearrangement joins TRBV20-1 to TRBJ2-1, with TRBD2 matching 7 bases. Trimming took 3 bases from V and 2 from J; bases not matched to a gene: 4. CDR3 length equals 14 residues. The germline V gene encodes CDR1 DFQATT and CDR2 SNEGSKA (reference sequence).

This clonotype was observed a handful of times. This chain's CDR3 is CASSFFGSRYTF. CDR3 bases: TGTGCCAGCAGTTTCTTCGGCTCTCGCTACACCTTC. V and J are TRBV28 and TRBJ1-2; D is undetermined. Per germline, CDR1 MDHEN and CDR2 SYDVKM. The CDR3 is made up of 12 amino acids. V lost 3 bases to trimming and J lost 9 bases, with 11 bases between them.

This chain uses TRBV6-2 or TRBV6-3 with TRBJ1-5; 11 nucleotides agree with TRBD1. CDR3 size: 16 residues. V was pared by 2 bases and J by 7 bases, with 7 bases of the junction left unmatched. CDR1 is MNHEY, CDR2 SVGEGT, per germline. CDR3 DNA sequence: TGTGCCAGCAGTTACGCCGGACAGGGGGCTAAACAGCCCCAGCATTTT. The encoded protein is CASSYAGQGAKQPQHF.

CDR3 residues: CASSVHGAGVTQYF. The CDR3 DNA follows: TGTGCCAGCAGCGTTCACGGAGCAGGAGTTACGCAGTATTTT. The chain is built from TRBV9 and TRBJ2-3; D gene uncertain. The CDR3 length is 14 residues. Trimming removed 2 bases from V and 8 bases from J, with 15 bases in between. CDR1 is SGDLS and CDR2 is YYNGEE in the germline V gene.

The gene calls are TRBV29-1 and TRBJ2-5; tentatively, D is TRBD1 (5 bases). Germline V gene lookup returns CDR1 SQVTM and CDR2 ANQGSEA. The CDR3 has 14 residues. The V end was cut by 8 bases, the J end by 0 bases, with 16 bases between. As DNA, the CDR3 is TGCAGCTCGCTGGACACGCGGTACCAAGAGACCCAGTACTTC. Residues: CSSLDTRYQETQYF.

In its sample, this clonotype was seen a few times. V is TRBV7-9 and J is TRBJ2-7, with no clear D. This CDR3 has 15 amino acids. The germline V gene encodes CDR1 SEHNR and CDR2 FQNEAQ (reference sequence). V lost 1 base to trimming and J lost 6 bases, with 16 bases between them. CDR3 amino acids: CASSLDALSSGEQYF. CDR3 nucleotide sequence: TGTGCCAGCAGCTTAGACGCGCTTTCCTCCGGCGAGCAGTACTTC.

This rearrangement joins TRBV12-3 or TRBV12-4 to TRBJ1-5, with D unclear. The V gene lost 3 bases and the J gene lost 3 bases, with 12 bases spanning the gap. The CDR3 length is 15 residues. The CDR3 nucleotides read TGTGCCAGCAGTTTCCCGGGGATTCCCAATCAGCCCCAGCATTTT. This encodes CASSFPGIPNQPQHF.

In this sample, this clonotype turned up many times. An end of the junction does not agree with germline; a read error may underlie this. V and J are TRBV20-1 and TRBJ1-2, with D unresolved. The CDR3 extends over 11 amino acids. Germline V gene data show CDR1 as DFQATT and CDR2 as SNEGSKA (reference sequence). The CDR3 DNA follows: TGCAGTGCTAGAGATGGTCCTCAGGAGGGCTTC. Translation gives CSARDGPQEGF.

This chain joins TRBV15 and TRBJ2-5; D gene uncertain. V lost 3 bases to trimming and J lost 5 bases, with 10 bases between them. Germline V gene lookup returns CDR1 LNHNV and CDR2 YYDKDF (reference sequence). CDR3 length: 13 amino acids. The CDR3 nucleotides are TGTGCCACCAGCAGGACTTTGGCGGAGACCCAGTACTTC. Amino acid sequence: CATSRTLAETQYF.

The chain links TRBV21-1 to TRBJ1-4. TRBV21-1 is a recognized pseudogene. CDR3 length: 12 amino acids. CDR3 sequence reads: CASNSRREKLFF. CDR3 DNA sequence: TGTGCCAGCAACTCAAGAAGGGAAAAACTGTTTTTT.

The genes are TRBV27 and TRBJ1-1; the D is unclear. The germline V gene encodes CDR1 MNHEY and CDR2 SMNVEV (reference sequence). The CDR3 covers 13 residues. The V end lost 0 bases, the J end lost 5 bases, and 7 bases lay between the germline ends. Written as DNA, the CDR3 is TGTGCCAGCAGTTTATCGGTCCGTACTGAAGCTTTCTTT. Its translation: CASSLSVRTEAFF.

There are many counts of this clonotype. CDR3 loop: CASSFGGYEQYF. CDR3 bases: TGTGCCAGCAGTTTTGGGGGATACGAGCAGTACTTC. The V and J genes are TRBV12-3 or TRBV12-4 and TRBJ2-7; D may be TRBD1 or TRBD2 (5 bases each). The V gene lost 3 bases and the J gene lost 4 bases, with 7 bases spanning the gap. The CDR3 consists of 12 residues.

This clonotype was detected ten times or more. V is TRBV7-6 and J is TRBJ2-5; unclear D gene. Germline V gene lookup returns CDR1 SGHVS and CDR2 FNYEAQ. The CDR3 totals 16 residues. V lost 2 bases to trimming and J lost 0 bases, with 13 bases between them. The CDR3 region has the DNA TGTGCCAGCAGCTTAAGATCCCCCAGTAACCAAGAGACCCAGTACTTC. Translation gives CASSLRSPSNQETQYF.

This clonotype turned up a few times. V is TRBV10-3 and J is TRBJ2-7; D unresolved. V was shortened by 0 bases and J by 3 bases, with 12 bases between the two germline ends. The germline V gene encodes CDR1 ENHRY and CDR2 SYGVKD. The CDR3 is 15 amino acids. The CDR3 nucleotides are TGTGCCATCAGTGAGTCTAAGCCGGGTAGCTACGAGCAGTACTTC. Its translation is CAISESKPGSYEQYF.

The J gene is TRBJ2-5, the V gene TRBV2; D perhaps matches TRBD1 (6 bases). Germline V lookup: CDR1 SNHLY, CDR2 FYNNEI. Trimming stripped 6 bases from V and 4 bases from J, with 12 bases between. CDR3 length equals 13 residues. CDR3 residues: CASSAGVRETQYF. The CDR3 bases are TGTGCCAGCAGCGCAGGGGTTAGAGAGACCCAGTACTTC.

The sample holds a few counts of this clonotype. CDR3 region: CASIQGGSTGELFF. In DNA, the CDR3 is TGTGCCAGCATTCAAGGGGGGAGCACCGGGGAGCTGTTTTTT. V and J are TRBV12-3 or TRBV12-4 and TRBJ2-2; possibly TRBD1 or TRBD2 for D (6 bases each). Trimming left V 7 bases short and J 4 bases short, with 13 bases between. The length of the CDR3 is 14 residues.

Concerning this clonotype: An end of the junction differs from the germline gene, which may be a read error. The CDR3 loop is CASSLVAGPSEF. In nucleotides, the CDR3 is TGTGCCAGCAGCTTAGTGGCAGGGCCGAGCGAATTC. V is TRBV7-8 and J is TRBJ2-1; weak D call: TRBD1 (5 bases). The CDR3 spans 12 residues. CDR1 and CDR2 from the germline V gene are SGHVS and FQNEAQ.

J is TRBJ2-1 and V is TRBV12-5; the D is unclear. The CDR3 is made up of 19 amino acids. The germline gives CDR1 LGHNT, CDR2 FRNRAP. V lost 0 bases and J 0 bases, leaving 18 bases between the germline ends. Here the CDR3 DNA reads TGTGCTAGTGGTTTGGTTCTCGCGAGAGCGTCGAGCTCCTACAATGAGCAGTTCTTC. It is translated as CASGLVLARASSSYNEQFF. Full variable domain (missing parts from reference TRBV12-5 and TRBJ2-1): DARVTQTPRHKVTEMGQEVTMRCQPILGHNTVFWYRQTMMQGLELLAYFRNRAPLDDSGMPKDRFSAEMPDATLATLKIQPSEPRDSAVYFCASGLVLARASSSYNEQFFGPGTRLTVL.

A few counts support this clonotype. The chain carries TRBV20-1 and TRBJ2-1; 9 nucleotides align to TRBD2. The germline gives CDR1 DFQATT, CDR2 SNEGSKA (reference sequence). The length of the CDR3 is 17 residues. The trim removed 2 bases at V and 4 bases at J, leaving 12 bases unmatched. The CDR3 coding sequence is TGCAGTGCTAGATTTCTAGCGGGACCGTCGGGGTACAATGAGCAGTTCTTC. This sequence encodes CSARFLAGPSGYNEQFF.

The J gene is TRBJ2-7, the V gene TRBV27; D may correspond to TRBD1 or TRBD2 (6 bases each). The germline V gene has CDR1 MNHEY and CDR2 SMNVEV (reference sequence). Trimming removed 8 bases from V and 2 bases from J, with 16 bases in between. This CDR3 contains 14 residues. CDR3 DNA sequence: TGTGCCAGCCGGAGGGGGGACGTGACCTACGAGCAGTACTTC. This encodes CASRRGDVTYEQYF.